This T cell receptor beta chain was recorded in a study of response to subunit inactivated influenza vaccine. TCRdb used MiXCR to reprocess the RT-PCR reads, holding one entry per CDR3 protein. The sample yields 500,000 to 600,000 distinct CDR3 sequences, around 11% seen once. The CDR3 sequence is 15 residues long. Germline V gene sequence: CDR1 KGHSH, CDR2 LQKENI. Study-level results: Each seasonal influenza vaccination recruits few new T cells, the authors suggested.

In the case of this clonotype: Its antigen remains unknown. This may be a read error, as it is one base from a much larger clone.

The chain combines TRBV18 with TRBJ1-5; TRBD1 agrees at 7 bases. Material: PBMCs from blood, obtained on the day of vaccination. The source is a man in his forties or fifties who received an inactivated influenza vaccine. The CDR3 is CASSPPGGFNQSQHF. CDR3 bases: TGTGCCAGCTCACCACCAGGGGGCTTCAATCAGTCCCAGCATTTT. The variable domain in full, with the rest retrieved from reference TRBV18 and TRBJ1-5, is NAGVMQNPRHLVRRRGQEARLRCSPMKGHSHVYWYRQLPEEGLKFMVYLQKENIIDESGMPKERFSAEFPKEGPSILRIQQVVRGDSAAYFCASSPPGGFNQSQHFGDGTRLSIL.